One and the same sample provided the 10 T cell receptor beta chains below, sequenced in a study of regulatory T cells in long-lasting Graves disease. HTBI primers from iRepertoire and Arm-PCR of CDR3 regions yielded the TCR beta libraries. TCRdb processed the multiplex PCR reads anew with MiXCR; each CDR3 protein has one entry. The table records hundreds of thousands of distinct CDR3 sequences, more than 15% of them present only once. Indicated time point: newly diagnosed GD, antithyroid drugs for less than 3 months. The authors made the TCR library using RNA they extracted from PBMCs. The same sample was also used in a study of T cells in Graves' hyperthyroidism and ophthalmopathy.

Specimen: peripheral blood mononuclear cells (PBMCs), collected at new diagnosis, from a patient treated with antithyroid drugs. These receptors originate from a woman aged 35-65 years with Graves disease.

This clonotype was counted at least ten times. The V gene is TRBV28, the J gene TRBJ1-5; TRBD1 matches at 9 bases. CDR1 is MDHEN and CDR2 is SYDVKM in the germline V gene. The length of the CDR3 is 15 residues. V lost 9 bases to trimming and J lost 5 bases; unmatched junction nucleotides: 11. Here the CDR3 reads CASDLSGQGDQPQHF. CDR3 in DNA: TGTGCCAGTGATTTGTCGGGACAGGGTGATCAGCCCCAGCATTTT.

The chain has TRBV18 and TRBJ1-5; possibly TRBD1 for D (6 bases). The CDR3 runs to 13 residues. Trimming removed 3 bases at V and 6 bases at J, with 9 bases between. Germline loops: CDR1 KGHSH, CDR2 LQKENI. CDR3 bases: TGTGCCAGCTCACCTGACAGGTCTCAGCCCCAGCATTTT. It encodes CASSPDRSQPQHF.

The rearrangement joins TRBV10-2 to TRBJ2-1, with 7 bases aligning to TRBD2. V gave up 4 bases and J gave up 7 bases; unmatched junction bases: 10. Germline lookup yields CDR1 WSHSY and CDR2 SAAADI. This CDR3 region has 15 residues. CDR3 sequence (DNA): TGCGCCAGCAGTGGGCCTAGCGGCGGTTGGAATGAGCAGTTCTTC. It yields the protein CASSGPSGGWNEQFF.

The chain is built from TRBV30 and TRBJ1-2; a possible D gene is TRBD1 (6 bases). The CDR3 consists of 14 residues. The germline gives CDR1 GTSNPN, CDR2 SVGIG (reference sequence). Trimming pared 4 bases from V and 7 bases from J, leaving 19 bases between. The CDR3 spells CAWKAGGGLAGYTF. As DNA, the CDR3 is TGTGCCTGGAAGGCAGGAGGGGGTCTGGCTGGCTACACCTTC.

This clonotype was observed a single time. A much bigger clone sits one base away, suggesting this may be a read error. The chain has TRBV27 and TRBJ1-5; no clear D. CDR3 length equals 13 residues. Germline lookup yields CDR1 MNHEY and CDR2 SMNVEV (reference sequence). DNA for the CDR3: TGTGCCAGCAGTTTAGTGGTCAATCAGCCCCGGCATTTT. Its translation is CASSLVVNQPRHF.

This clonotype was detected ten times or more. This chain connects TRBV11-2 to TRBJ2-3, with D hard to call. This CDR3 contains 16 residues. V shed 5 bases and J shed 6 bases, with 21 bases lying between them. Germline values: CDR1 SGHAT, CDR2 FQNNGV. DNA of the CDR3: TGTGCCAGCAGCCACGTGCCGTGGGTCCGGATGGATACGCAGTATTTT. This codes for CASSHVPWVRMDTQYF.

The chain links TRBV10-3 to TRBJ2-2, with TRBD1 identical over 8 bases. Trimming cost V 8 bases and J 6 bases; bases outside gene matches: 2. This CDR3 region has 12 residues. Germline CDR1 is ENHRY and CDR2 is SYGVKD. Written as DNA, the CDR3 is TGTGCCATCGGACAGGGATCCGGGGAGCTGTTTTTT. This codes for CAIGQGSGELFF.

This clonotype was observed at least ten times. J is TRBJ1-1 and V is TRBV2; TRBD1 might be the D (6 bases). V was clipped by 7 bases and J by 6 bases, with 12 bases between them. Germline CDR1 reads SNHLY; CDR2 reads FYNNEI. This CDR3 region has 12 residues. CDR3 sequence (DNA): TGTGCCAGCAATGGGGGCGTCTCTGAAGCTTTCTTT. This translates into CASNGGVSEAFF.

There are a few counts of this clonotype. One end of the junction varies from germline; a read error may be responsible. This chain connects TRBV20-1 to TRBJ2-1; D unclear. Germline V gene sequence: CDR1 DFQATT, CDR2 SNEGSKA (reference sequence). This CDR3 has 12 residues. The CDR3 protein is CSASRLNVEQFF. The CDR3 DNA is TGCAGCGCTAGTAGGCTTAACGTGGAGCAGTTCTTC.

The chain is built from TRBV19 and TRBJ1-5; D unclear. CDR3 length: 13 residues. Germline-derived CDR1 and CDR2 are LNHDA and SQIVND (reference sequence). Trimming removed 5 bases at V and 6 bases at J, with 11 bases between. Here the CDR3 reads CASSSGMGQPQHF. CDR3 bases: TGTGCCAGTAGTTCGGGGATGGGTCAGCCCCAGCATTTT.